These 22 T cell receptor beta chains were all obtained from the same sample, sequenced in a study of T cells in Graves' hyperthyroidism and ophthalmopathy. Template material for amplifying TCR beta CDR3 regions consisted of RNA transcripts. The HTBI primer set served for first-round RT-PCR of the TCR CDR3. TCRdb reprocessed the multiplex PCR reads via MiXCR and lists one record per CDR3 protein. The table includes 500,000 to 650,000 distinct CDR3 sequences, 15% to 20% detected once. The sequenced sample consisted of blood. The source is a man in his forties with Graves' ophthalmopathy.

This clonotype turned up a few times. The chain links TRBV9 to TRBJ1-1; 7 bases match TRBD1. The CDR3 extends over 16 amino acids. V trimming: 6 bases; J trimming: 4 bases; junction bases outside the gene matches: 15. The germline V gene has CDR1 SGDLS and CDR2 YYNGEE. The CDR3 sequence is CASKADTGVGSTEAFF. For the CDR3, the DNA is TGTGCCAGCAAGGCCGACACAGGGGTCGGCAGCACTGAAGCTTTCTTT.

The gene calls are TRBV27 and TRBJ1-2; D not certain. The CDR3 totals 13 residues. In germline, CDR1 is MNHEY, CDR2 SMNVEV (reference sequence). Between the trimmed V and J ends, which lost 6 bases and 4 bases, there was a span of 12 bases. The CDR3 here is CASRGGHSYGYTF. CDR3 coding DNA: TGTGCCAGCAGGGGCGGCCACTCCTATGGCTACACCTTC.

This clonotype showed up many times. The chain recombines TRBV7-2 with TRBJ2-1, with 8 bases identical to TRBD1. V shed 5 bases, J shed 6 bases, and the junction held 12 bases outside the gene matches. Germline CDR1 reads SGHTA; CDR2 reads FQGNSA. This CDR3 region has 16 residues. This chain's CDR3 is CASSPRQGRVSNEQFF. The CDR3 DNA is TGTGCCAGCAGCCCGCGACAGGGGCGGGTGAGCAATGAGCAGTTCTTC.

J is TRBJ2-1 and V is TRBV7-3; 9 nucleotides agree with TRBD2. Germline assignment: CDR1 SGHTA and CDR2 FQGTGA. The V segment lost 3 bases and the J segment 4 bases; nucleotides outside the gene matches: 4. This CDR3 is 15 amino acids long. The CDR3 region is CASSFLAGPYNEQFF. In DNA form, the CDR3 reads TGTGCCAGCAGCTTCCTAGCGGGACCTTACAATGAGCAGTTCTTC.

This clonotype was detected ten times or more. The chain is built from TRBV3-1 and TRBJ2-1; no clear D. CDR1 is LGHDT and CDR2 is YNNKEL in the germline V gene (reference sequence). This CDR3 region has 16 residues. The V end lost 3 bases, the J end lost 5 bases, and 17 bases lay between the germline ends. The CDR3 DNA follows: TGTGCCAGCAGCCACTCGGTCAGTGGGAAAAACAATGAGCAGTTCTTC. It is translated as CASSHSVSGKNNEQFF.

The chain joins TRBV2 to TRBJ1-6, with no clear D. The CDR3 extends over 13 amino acids. Trimming pared 4 bases from V and 9 bases from J, leaving 10 bases between. Per the germline V gene, CDR1 is SNHLY and CDR2 is FYNNEI. CDR3 bases: TGTGCCAGCAGTGCCTATAAGAGTTCACCCCTCCACTTT. It codes for CASSAYKSSPLHF.

V and J are TRBV5-6 and TRBJ2-5; 7 nucleotides match TRBD1. V gave up 0 bases and J gave up 0 bases; unmatched junction bases: 2. CDR3 size: 15 residues. Germline V CDR1 and CDR2: SGHDT, YYEEEE. CDR3 sequence (DNA): TGTGCCAGCAGCTTGGGGGACAGCTACCAAGAGACCCAGTACTTC. It translates to CASSLGDSYQETQYF.

This clonotype was seen ten or more times. V usage is TRBV7-9 and J usage is TRBJ1-1, with D unclear. Trimming stripped 5 bases from V and 0 bases from J, with 13 bases between. This CDR3 has 15 amino acids. The germline V gene has CDR1 SEHNR and CDR2 FQNEAQ (reference sequence). The CDR3 DNA reads as TGTGCCAGCAGCCTTCCCTTGGTAATGAACACTGAAGCTTTCTTT. Translating it yields CASSLPLVMNTEAFF.

This clonotype was counted a few times. The chain joins TRBV4-2 to TRBJ2-7; 8 bases map to TRBD1. This CDR3 region has 15 residues. CDR1 and CDR2 from the germline V gene are LGHNA and YNFKEQ. V lost 1 base and J lost 2; bases outside the gene matches: 4. In DNA, the CDR3 is TGTGCCAGCAGCCAAGGAGGACAGGGAGCCTACGAGCAGTACTTC. It yields the protein CASSQGGQGAYEQYF.

This clonotype has more than one count but fewer than ten. V is TRBV3-1 and J is TRBJ2-5; 8 positions match TRBD2. After removal of 5 bases from V and 1 base from J, the junction contained 9 bases not matched to a gene. Per germline, CDR1 LGHDT and CDR2 YNNKEL (reference sequence). The CDR3 spans 16 residues. CDR3 sequence reads: CASSKTSGIAQETQYF. The CDR3 DNA is TGTGCCAGCAGCAAAACTAGCGGAATAGCCCAAGAGACCCAGTACTTC.

V usage is TRBV7-9 and J usage is TRBJ2-1, with D uncertain. The CDR3 has 15 residues. V was trimmed by 3 bases and J by 9 bases, leaving 18 bases between them. CDR1 SEHNR and CDR2 FQNEAQ come from the germline V gene (reference sequence). Here the CDR3 reads CASSLSLMLAGEQFF. The DNA of the CDR3 is TGTGCCAGCAGCTTGTCCCTTATGCTCGCCGGTGAGCAGTTCTTC.

This clonotype was recorded a few times. V gene TRBV5-1 combines with J gene TRBJ1-2; possibly TRBD1 for D (5 bases). The ends were cut back, 2 bases at V and 6 bases at J, with 14 bases in the middle. There are 14 residues in the CDR3. The germline CDR1 and CDR2 sequences are SGHRS and YFSETQ. As DNA, the CDR3 is TGCGCCAGCAGCTTAGTCGGAGGGACTGATGGCTACACCTTC. It codes for CASSLVGGTDGYTF.

This clonotype was seen only a few times. This chain joins TRBV10-3 and TRBJ2-7, with TRBD1 identical over 7 bases. CDR3 length: 13 residues. Germline V lookup: CDR1 ENHRY, CDR2 SYGVKD. V lost 7 bases, J lost 1 base, and 4 bases stayed unmatched. The CDR3 spells CAIKETGSYEQYF. The CDR3 nucleotides are TGTGCCATCAAAGAGACAGGGTCCTACGAGCAGTACTTC.

This clonotype was observed many times. The chain recombines TRBV2 with TRBJ2-7; possible D gene TRBD2, 6 bases. Germline CDR1 is SNHLY and CDR2 is FYNNEI. Trimming removed 6 bases at V and 2 bases at J, with 11 bases between. CDR3 length: 13 amino acids. DNA for the CDR3: TGTGCCAGCAGAGTTGGAGGGACCTACGAGCAGTACTTC. It codes for CASRVGGTYEQYF.

This clonotype was observed a few times. CDR3 in DNA: TGTGCCAGCAGCCGGACAGCACCTAATGAAAAACTGTTTTTT. It yields the protein CASSRTAPNEKLFF. V and J are TRBV7-9 and TRBJ1-4; D is possibly TRBD1 (6 bases). Germline V CDR1 and CDR2: SEHNR, FQNEAQ (reference sequence). The CDR3 is 14 residues long. Trimming stripped 5 bases from V and 3 bases from J, with 10 bases between.

This clonotype was observed a few times. The CDR3 DNA is TGTGCCAGCAGTTTAGTAGGGTACGGGGAGCTGTTTTTT. This gives the protein CASSLVGYGELFF. V and J are TRBV12-3 or TRBV12-4 and TRBJ2-2; D remains unclear. V dropped 1 base and J dropped 7 bases, with 7 bases sitting between them. The CDR3 totals 13 residues.

The genes are TRBV28 and TRBJ2-1, with 9 bases lining up with TRBD1. Trimming at V came to 7 bases and at J to 9 bases, leaving 10 bases not matched to a gene. The CDR3 covers 14 residues. Per the germline V gene, CDR1 is MDHEN and CDR2 is SYDVKM. Written as DNA, the CDR3 is TGTGCCAGCAAACGGGACAGGGTACAACCTGAGCAGTTCTTC. As protein: CASKRDRVQPEQFF.

This clonotype was detected a few times. The gene calls are TRBV25-1 and TRBJ2-1; 9 bases map to TRBD1. Per germline, CDR1 MGHDK and CDR2 SYGVNS. The CDR3 contains 14 residues. After removal of 3 bases from V and 11 bases from J, the junction contained 8 bases not matched to a gene. Here the CDR3 DNA reads TGTGCCAGCAGTGAGGCGGGGACAGGGATTAAGCAGTTCTTC. Its translation is CASSEAGTGIKQFF.

There are many counts of this clonotype. V usage is TRBV30 and J usage is TRBJ2-5; D is unclear. This CDR3 contains 14 residues. The germline V and J ends were trimmed by 5 bases and 1 base, with 14 bases remaining between them. CDR1 is GTSNPN, CDR2 SVGIG, per germline (reference sequence). CDR3 loop: CAWARAVGQETQYF. CDR3 coding DNA: TGTGCCTGGGCTCGGGCGGTTGGCCAAGAGACCCAGTACTTC.

The CDR3 spells CSATDGANQPQHF. The DNA for the CDR3 is TGCAGTGCCACAGACGGAGCAAATCAGCCCCAGCATTTT. The V call is TRBV20-1, the J call TRBJ1-5; D not certain. This CDR3 comprises 13 residues. The V gene lost 6 bases and the J gene lost 4 bases, with 13 bases spanning the gap. Germline CDR1 DFQATT, CDR2 SNEGSKA (reference sequence).

V and J are TRBV7-9 and TRBJ1-1, with D uncertain. Trimming stripped 4 bases from V and 1 base from J, with 10 bases between. The CDR3 spans 14 residues. Per the germline V gene, CDR1 is SEHNR and CDR2 is FQNEAQ (reference sequence). This chain's CDR3 is CASSSWVANTEAFF. CDR3 sequence (DNA): TGTGCCAGCAGCTCCTGGGTGGCGAACACTGAAGCTTTCTTT.

The sample holds a few counts of this clonotype. A much bigger clone sits one base away, suggesting this may be a read error. V usage is TRBV11-1 and J usage is TRBJ2-3, with TRBD1 matching over 7 bases. This CDR3 is 15 amino acids long. Germline-derived CDR1 and CDR2 are SGHAT and FQDESV (reference sequence). This CDR3 reads CASSPHPGGSDTRYF. The CDR3 DNA is TGTGCCAGCAGCCCACACCCAGGGGGATCAGATACGCGGTATTTT.